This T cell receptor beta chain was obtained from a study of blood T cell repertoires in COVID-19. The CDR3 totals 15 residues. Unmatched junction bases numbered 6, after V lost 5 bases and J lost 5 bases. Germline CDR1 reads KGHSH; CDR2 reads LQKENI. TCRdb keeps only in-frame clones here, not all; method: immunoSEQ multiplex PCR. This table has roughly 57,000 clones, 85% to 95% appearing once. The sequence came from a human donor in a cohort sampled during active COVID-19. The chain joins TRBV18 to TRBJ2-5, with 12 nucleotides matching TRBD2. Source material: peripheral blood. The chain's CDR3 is CASSARGLAGETQYF. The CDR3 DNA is TGTGCCAGCTCAGCGCGGGGACTAGCGGGTGAGACCCAGTACTTC.